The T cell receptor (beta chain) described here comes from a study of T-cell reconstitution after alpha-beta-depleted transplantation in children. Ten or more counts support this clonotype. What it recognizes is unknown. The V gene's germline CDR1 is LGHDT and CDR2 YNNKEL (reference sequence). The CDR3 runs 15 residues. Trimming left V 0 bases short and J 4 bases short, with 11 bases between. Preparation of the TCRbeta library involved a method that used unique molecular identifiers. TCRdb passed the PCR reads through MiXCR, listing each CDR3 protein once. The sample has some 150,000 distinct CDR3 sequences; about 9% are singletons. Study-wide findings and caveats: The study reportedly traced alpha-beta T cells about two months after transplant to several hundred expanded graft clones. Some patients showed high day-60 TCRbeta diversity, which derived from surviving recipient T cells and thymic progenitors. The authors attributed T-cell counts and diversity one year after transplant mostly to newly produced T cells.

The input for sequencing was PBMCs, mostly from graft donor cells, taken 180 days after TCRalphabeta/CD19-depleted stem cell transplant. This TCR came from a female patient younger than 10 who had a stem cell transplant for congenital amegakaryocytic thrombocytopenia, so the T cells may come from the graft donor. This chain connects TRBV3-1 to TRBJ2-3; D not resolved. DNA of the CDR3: TGTGCCAGCAGCCAAGATCGTAAGGCCTCAGATACGCAGTATTTT. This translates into CASSQDRKASDTQYF.